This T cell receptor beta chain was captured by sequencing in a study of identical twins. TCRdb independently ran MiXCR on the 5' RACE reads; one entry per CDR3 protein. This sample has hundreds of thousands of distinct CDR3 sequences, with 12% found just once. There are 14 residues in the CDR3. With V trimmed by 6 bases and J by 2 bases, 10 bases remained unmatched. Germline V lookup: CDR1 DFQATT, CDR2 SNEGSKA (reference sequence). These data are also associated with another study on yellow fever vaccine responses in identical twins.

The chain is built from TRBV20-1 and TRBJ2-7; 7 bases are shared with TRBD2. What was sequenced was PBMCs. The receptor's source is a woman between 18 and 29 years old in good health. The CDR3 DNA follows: TGCAGTGCCACTCTAGCGGTCCCACCCTACGAGCAGTACTTC. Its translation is CSATLAVPPYEQYF.